This T cell receptor beta chain is drawn from a study of CD4 T cells in relation to SARS-CoV-2 and coronaviruses (dated by TCRdb to the early 2020s). For the study in its entirety: In the ViraFEST assay, PBMCs were cultured with antigen for 9 to 11 days, after which TCR beta CDR3s were sequenced to identify antigen-specific clonal expansions. An HIV-1 Nef peptide pool or a no-peptide culture served as the negative reference condition. Patient-derived lymphoblastoid cell lines were used to map the HLA restriction of shared crossreactive spike epitopes. Memory CD4+ T cell crossreactivity between SARS-CoV-2 and common cold coronavirus spike proteins was assessed at the TCR clonotype level in the study. The Adaptive Biotechnologies TCR-sequencing kit was used to sequence samples from a few pre-COVID donors and the naive versus memory experiments, while other data came from Illumina-based sequencing. A different, Illumina-based TCR-beta assay was used to sequence expansion assays from other donors in the study. Overall study outcomes, separate from this receptor: Memory CD4+ clonotypes crossrecognizing SARS-CoV-2 and at least one common cold coronavirus spike were found in 60% to 75% of donors. Crossreactivity analysis centred on spike protein, so crossreactivity against other viral proteins was not assessed. Crossreactive clones showed significantly weaker SARS-CoV-2-driven expansion than monoreactive clones, consistent with antigenic imprinting. No donor contributed both pre-pandemic and post-infection samples, which limited tracing the source of pre-existing responses. Small numbers of patients and of tested TCRs limited the study.

Library prep was done by the immunoSEQ multiplex PCR assay. The authors' analysis ran thus. During preprocessing, nonproductive sequences were discarded, as were any CDR3s that did not begin with C, did not end with F or W, or were shorter than 7 amino acids. Antigen-specific clonotypes were called with the MANAFEST web app, based on expansion relative to reference and other culture wells. A clone was considered positive if significant expansion relative to the reference culture was observed in 2 of 3 replicate wells at an FDR below 0.05. Positive clones also required significant expansion versus all other tandem wells and an odds ratio above 5. Pairwise Levenshtein distance, computed with the stringdist R package after three terminal residues were trimmed from each end, was used as the measure of CDR3 homology. As stored in TCRdb, this immuneACCESS dataset retains in-frame rearrangements with V and J assigned. A fraction of the clones does not appear; measured against another copy, unresolved V genes explain less than half of the discrepancy, and the remainder lacks a known reason. Clone size and V and J calls were adopted from that table, with D and trimming inferred from the DNA. The sample table shows about 23,000 clones, and around 78% are seen once. The ten largest clonotypes hold approximately 15% of the sample.

In this sample, this clone turned up once. The target of this receptor is not known. No quality values exist for individual bases; no much larger clone is one base distant. V is shortened by 0 bases, J by 3 bases, and the region joining them spans 12 bases. The germline V gene (reference sequence) specifies MNHEY as CDR1 and SMNVEV as CDR2. The CDR3 runs 15 residues from the cysteine to the phenylalanine. Of the read, only the CDR3 DNA is kept; its 45 bases are in frame from base 1. CD4+ T cells from unexposed donors were collected before the COVID-19 pandemic (2011-2018). After about 9 days of culture, CD4+ T cells were isolated with the EasySep CD4+ T cell isolation kit. As cell numbers permitted, CD4+ T cells from unexposed donors were tested for reactivity to SARS-CoV-2 S and N and to four common cold coronavirus spike pools. Two million PBMCs per well were cultured in IMDM with approximately 4.8% human AB serum and 9.5 to 10 IU/ml IL-2. Half of the culture medium was replaced with fresh IL-2-containing medium on days 3 and 7. In general, every peptide culture condition was set up in three replicate wells. The leukapheresis product used for the unexposed donors was purchased from a commercial source. Ficoll-Paque PLUS gradient centrifugation was used to isolate PBMCs from leukapheresis product or whole blood. The PBMCs went either fresh into the expansion assay or into cryopreservation at -140 degrees C. The QIAamp Micro DNA Kit was used to extract genomic DNA from the CD4+ T cells.

The source material was CD4+ T cells from PBMCs, cultured in vitro. Rearrangement joined TRBV27 to TRBJ2-7; the D gene could be TRBD1 or TRBD2, each one agreeing over 5 bases. The TCR comes from a human donor in good health. The nucleotides are TGTGCCAGCAGTTTATCAAGGGGACCTAACTACGAGCAGTACTTC. This codes for CASSLSRGPNYEQYF.